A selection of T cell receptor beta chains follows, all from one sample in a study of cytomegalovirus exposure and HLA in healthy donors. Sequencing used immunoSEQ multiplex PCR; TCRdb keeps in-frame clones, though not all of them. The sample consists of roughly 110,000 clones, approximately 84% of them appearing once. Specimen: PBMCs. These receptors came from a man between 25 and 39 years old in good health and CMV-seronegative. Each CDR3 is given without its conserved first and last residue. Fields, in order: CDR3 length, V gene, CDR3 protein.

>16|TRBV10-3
AISESVGRTGDMETQY
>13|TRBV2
ASRETSGAGDTQY
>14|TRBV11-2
ASSPHPGEFGETQY
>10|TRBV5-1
ASSPDINEQF
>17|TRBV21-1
ASSKRGGVFVPTPYEQY
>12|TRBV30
AWSVLRTEPEAF
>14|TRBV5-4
ASSLRQNSYNSPLH
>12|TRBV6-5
ASRKGDRANGYT
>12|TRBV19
ASSIDAGEETQY
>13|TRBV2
ASSPAGAGDYEQY
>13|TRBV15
ATSRDGDRGPGYT
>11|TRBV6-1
ASSEVGQNTIY
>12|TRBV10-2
ASSELAGANEQF
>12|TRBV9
ASSLQGAGEKLF
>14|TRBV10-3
AISESGLGGHTEAF
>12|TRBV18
ASSRIGAYNEQF
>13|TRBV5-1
ASSTRQGLNNEQF
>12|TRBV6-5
ASSSRGGVQPQH
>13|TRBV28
ASYGDRGLSQPQH
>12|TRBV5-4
ASSRGQDSYGYT
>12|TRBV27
ASSTDRVHYGYT
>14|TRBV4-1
ASSPGTGPSSDTQY
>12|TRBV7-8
ASRRGEGHTEAF
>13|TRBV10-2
ASSGGPSGFGGQY
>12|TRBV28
ASRPGISTDTQY
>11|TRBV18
ASSRDTGYEQY
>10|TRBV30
AWSGAGYEAF
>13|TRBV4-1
ASSQGRDSSYEQY
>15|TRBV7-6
ASSLAGTSGSRNTQY
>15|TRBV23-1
ASRAPKRDLLSYEQY
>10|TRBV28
ASTRGNQPQH
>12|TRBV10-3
AISRSLSFYEQY
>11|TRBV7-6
ASSFRAGNTIY
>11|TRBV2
ASSERLGGEQY
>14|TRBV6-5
ASSYGGPPIQGRLF
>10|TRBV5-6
ASSHGAYEQY
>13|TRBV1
TSSQGRLAEETQY
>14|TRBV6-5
ASSYGAGGPGNEQF
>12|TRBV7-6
ASSFGGAQETQY
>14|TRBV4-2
ASSQALAQSQETQY
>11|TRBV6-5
ASSYVYGNTIY
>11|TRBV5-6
ASSDGGNTEAF
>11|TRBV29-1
SVTGTGQETQY
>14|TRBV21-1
ASREGQAHSGNTIY
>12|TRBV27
ASSSLAPPETQY
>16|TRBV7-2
ASSSRWASGASGETQY
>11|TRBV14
ASSRAGGWTQY
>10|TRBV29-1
SAGTSSNIQY
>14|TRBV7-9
ASSPSSSGRTPKQY
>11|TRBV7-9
ASSLVAGEPQH
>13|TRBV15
ATSRDRHSSYEQY